The T cell receptor (beta chain) described here comes from a study of identical twins. Every donor was a healthy Caucasian. Template switching added a universal primer binding site, and final cDNA carried unique molecular identifiers. TCRdb processed the 5' RACE reads anew with MiXCR; each CDR3 protein has one entry. The repertoire holds approximately 890,000 distinct CDR3 sequences, with about 12% as singletons. This CDR3 spans 15 amino acids. The ends were cut back, 3 bases at V and 2 bases at J, with 13 bases in the middle. Germline V lookup: CDR1 SGHAT, CDR2 FQNNGV. This same sample was also taken into another study, of yellow fever vaccine responses in identical twins. That paper adds: Twins' vaccine T cell response reportedly gave the appearance of partial convergence and partial personalization.

This clonotype was obtained from a woman aged 18-29 years in good health. The chain is built from TRBV11-2 and TRBJ2-5; unclear D gene. Sequencing was performed on PBMCs. In nucleotides, the CDR3 is TGTGCCAGCAGCTTGACATCCGAGCGACAAGAGACCCAGTACTTC. Translation: CASSLTSERQETQYF.